This T cell receptor beta chain was observed in a study of blood T cell repertoires in COVID-19. Background on the study: Spain, Italy and the United States supplied samples that represented acute and convalescent COVID-19. In each case, the material was cDNA or gDNA derived from T cells, B-cell-depleted T cells, or PBMCs.

This CDR3 has 15 residues. With V trimmed by 2 bases and J by 5 bases, 5 bases remained unmatched. The germline CDR1 and CDR2 sequences are SNHLY and FYNNEI. In the source study's methods: Amplification with reference gene primers provided the estimates of nucleated cell counts. TCRdb keeps only in-frame clones here, not all; method: immunoSEQ multiplex PCR. For V, J and clone size, that table is used; D and trimming come from the DNA. The profile covers about 40,000 clones, with 91% appearing a single time and approximately 15% taken by the ten largest. The sequence was collected from a woman aged 25 to 39 in a cohort sampled during active COVID-19. Specimen: peripheral blood. The J gene is TRBJ2-1, the V gene TRBV2; 8 nucleotides align to TRBD2. Written as DNA, the CDR3 is TGTGCCAGCAGTGAAACCAGCGGGAGCCACAATGAGCAGTTCTTC. The encoded protein is CASSETSGSHNEQFF.